A selection of T cell receptor beta chains follows, all from one sample in a study of cytomegalovirus exposure and HLA in healthy donors. Method: immunoSEQ multiplex PCR; TCRdb's copy keeps in-frame clones and lacks some. The sample holds a few hundred thousand clones; roughly 85% are singletons and the top ten take roughly 1%. The source material was PBMCs. Receptor source: a woman aged 18-29 years in good health and CMV-seronegative. The CDR3 runs from the conserved cysteine through the conserved F or W.

j_call,v_call,cdr3_aa
TRBJ1-4,TRBV10-3,CAISESPGQANEKLFF
TRBJ2-7,TRBV5-1,CASSLGTGAYEQYF
TRBJ2-7,TRBV6-5,CASSLDSDYEQYF
TRBJ2-5,TRBV6-5,CASSYSLRGRGGAQYF
TRBJ1-2,TRBV27,CASRVPGQGFYGYTF
TRBJ1-5,TRBV2,CASRTGFSGNQPQHF
TRBJ2-2,TRBV7-6,CASSLVSGGAHTGELFF
TRBJ2-3,TRBV6-5,CVSERGGGNTQYF
TRBJ2-1,TRBV9,CASSAHGGGAENEQFF
TRBJ2-1,TRBV2,CAITPLGTSGYNEQFF
TRBJ2-7,TRBV5-6,CASSLYSEQYF
TRBJ1-2,TRBV27,CASSWNRIAEYGYTF
TRBJ1-1,TRBV28,CASSLSPAEAFF
TRBJ2-1,TRBV15,CATSRDSLRQAGDWYNEQFF
TRBJ2-7,TRBV28,CASSGGGQGGEQYF
TRBJ1-2,TRBV5-1,CASSEEGGPSDYGYTF
TRBJ1-5,TRBV19,CASSVQGIQPQHF
TRBJ2-5,TRBV10-1,CASSPSGSRETQYF
TRBJ2-2,TRBV4-3,CASRSGLNTGELFF
TRBJ1-1,TRBV27,CASSWDRLTEAFF
TRBJ1-6,TRBV5-1,CASSLDRGEGKSPLHF
TRBJ2-5,TRBV4-1,CASSRAGLAGETQYF
TRBJ2-5,TRBV2,CASGTVEETQYF
TRBJ1-5,TRBV6-5,CASSYSGYSNQPQHF
TRBJ2-1,TRBV6-4,CASSEWASGGEYNEQFF
TRBJ1-2,TRBV19,CASTSGNGYTF
TRBJ1-2,TRBV5-6,CASSLGDTSYGYTF
TRBJ2-7,TRBV18,CASSPPLGQYYEQYF